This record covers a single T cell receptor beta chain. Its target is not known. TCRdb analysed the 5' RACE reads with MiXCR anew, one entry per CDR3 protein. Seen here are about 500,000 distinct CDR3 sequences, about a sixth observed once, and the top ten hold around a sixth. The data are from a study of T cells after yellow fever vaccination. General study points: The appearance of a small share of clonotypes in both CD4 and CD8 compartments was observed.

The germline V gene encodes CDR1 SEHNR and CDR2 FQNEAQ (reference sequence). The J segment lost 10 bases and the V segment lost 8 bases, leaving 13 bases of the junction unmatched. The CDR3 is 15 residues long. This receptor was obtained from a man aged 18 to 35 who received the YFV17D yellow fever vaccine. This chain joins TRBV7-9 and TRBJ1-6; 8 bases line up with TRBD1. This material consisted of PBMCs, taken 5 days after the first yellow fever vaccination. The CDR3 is CASSPDRGGSSPLHF. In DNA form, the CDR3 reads TGTGCCAGCTCTCCTGACAGGGGAGGTTCGTCACCCCTCCACTTT.